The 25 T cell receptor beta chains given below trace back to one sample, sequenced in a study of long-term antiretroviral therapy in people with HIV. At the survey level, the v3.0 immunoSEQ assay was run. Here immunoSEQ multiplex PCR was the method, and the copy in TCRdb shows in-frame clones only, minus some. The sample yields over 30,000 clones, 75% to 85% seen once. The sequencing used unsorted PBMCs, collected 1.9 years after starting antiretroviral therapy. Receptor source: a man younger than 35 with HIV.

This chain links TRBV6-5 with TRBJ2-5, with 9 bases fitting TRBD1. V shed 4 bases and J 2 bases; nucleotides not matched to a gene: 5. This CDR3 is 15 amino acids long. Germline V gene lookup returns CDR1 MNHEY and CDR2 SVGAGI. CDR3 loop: CASSSDRGLQETQYF. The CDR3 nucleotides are TGTGCCAGCAGTTCGGACAGGGGATTGCAAGAGACCCAGTACTTC.

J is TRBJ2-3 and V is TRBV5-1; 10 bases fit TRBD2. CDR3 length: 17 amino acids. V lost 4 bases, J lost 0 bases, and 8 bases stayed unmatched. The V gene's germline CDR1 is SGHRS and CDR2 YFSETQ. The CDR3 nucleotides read TGCGCCAGCAGCCCATCCCCTAGCGGGGGAAGCACAGATACGCAGTATTTT. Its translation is CASSPSPSGGSTDTQYF. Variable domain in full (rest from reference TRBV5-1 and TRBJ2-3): KAGVTQTPRYLIKTRGQQVTLSCSPISGHRSVSWYQQTPGQGLQFLFEYFSETQRNKGNFPGRFSGRQFSNSRSEMNVSTLELGDSALYLCASSPSPSGGSTDTQYFGPGTRLTVL.

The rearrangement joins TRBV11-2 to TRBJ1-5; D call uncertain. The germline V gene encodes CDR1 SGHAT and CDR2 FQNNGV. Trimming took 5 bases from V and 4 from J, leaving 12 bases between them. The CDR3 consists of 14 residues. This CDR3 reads CASSPVGSNQPQHF. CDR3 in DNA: TGTGCCAGCAGCCCTGTGGGTTCTAATCAGCCCCAGCATTTT.

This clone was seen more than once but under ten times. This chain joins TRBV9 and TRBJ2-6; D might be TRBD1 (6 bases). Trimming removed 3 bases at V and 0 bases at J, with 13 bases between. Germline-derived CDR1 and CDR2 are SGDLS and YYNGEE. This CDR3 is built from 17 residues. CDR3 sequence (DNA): TGTGCCAGCAGCGCCCAGGGGTATCGCTCTGGGGCCAACGTCCTGACTTTC. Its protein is CASSAQGYRSGANVLTF.

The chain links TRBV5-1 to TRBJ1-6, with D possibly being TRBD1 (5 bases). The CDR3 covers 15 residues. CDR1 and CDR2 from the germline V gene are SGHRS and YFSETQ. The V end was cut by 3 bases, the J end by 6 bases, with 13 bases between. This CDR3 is CASSSQPDTNSPLHF. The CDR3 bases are TGCGCCAGCAGCTCCCAGCCGGACACTAATTCACCCCTCCACTTT. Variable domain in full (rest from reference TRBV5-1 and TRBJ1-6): KAGVTQTPRYLIKTRGQQVTLSCSPISGHRSVSWYQQTPGQGLQFLFEYFSETQRNKGNFPGRFSGRQFSNSRSEMNVSTLELGDSALYLCASSSQPDTNSPLHFGNGTRLTVT.

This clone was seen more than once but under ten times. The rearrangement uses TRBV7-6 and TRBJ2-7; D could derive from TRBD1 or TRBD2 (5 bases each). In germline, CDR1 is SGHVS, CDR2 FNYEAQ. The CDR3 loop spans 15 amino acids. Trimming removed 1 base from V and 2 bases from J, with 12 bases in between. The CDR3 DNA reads TGTGCCAGCAGCTTAGGGGACGGAGACACCTACGAGCAGTACTTC. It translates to CASSLGDGDTYEQYF.

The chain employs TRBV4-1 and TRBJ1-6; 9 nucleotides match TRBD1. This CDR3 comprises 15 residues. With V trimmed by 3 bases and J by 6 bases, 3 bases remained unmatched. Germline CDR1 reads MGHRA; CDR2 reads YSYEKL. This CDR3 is CASSQEGQGNSPLHF. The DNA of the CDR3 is TGCGCCAGCAGCCAGGAGGGACAGGGTAATTCACCCCTCCACTTT.

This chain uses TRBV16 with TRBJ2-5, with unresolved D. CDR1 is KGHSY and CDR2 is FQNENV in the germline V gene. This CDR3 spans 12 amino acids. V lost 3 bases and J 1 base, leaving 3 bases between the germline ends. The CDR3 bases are TGTGCCAGCAGCCAGGTCCAAGAGACCCAGTACTTC. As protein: CASSQVQETQYF.

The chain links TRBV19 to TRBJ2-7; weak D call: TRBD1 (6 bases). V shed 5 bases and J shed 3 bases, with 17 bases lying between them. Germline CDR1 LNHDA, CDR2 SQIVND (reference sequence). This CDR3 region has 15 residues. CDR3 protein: CASSSRQEGSYEQYF. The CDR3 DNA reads TGTGCCAGTAGTTCTCGACAGGAAGGGAGCTACGAGCAGTACTTC.

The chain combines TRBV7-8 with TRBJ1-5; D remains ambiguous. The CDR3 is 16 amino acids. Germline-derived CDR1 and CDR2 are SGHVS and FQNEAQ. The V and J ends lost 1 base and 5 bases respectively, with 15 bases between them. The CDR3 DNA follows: TGTGCCAGCAGCTTAGTTTGGCAGTCGGGTTATCAGCCCCAGCATTTT. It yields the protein CASSLVWQSGYQPQHF.

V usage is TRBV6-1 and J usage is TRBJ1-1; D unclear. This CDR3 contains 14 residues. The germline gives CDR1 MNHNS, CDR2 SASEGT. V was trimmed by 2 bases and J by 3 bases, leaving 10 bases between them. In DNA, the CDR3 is TGTGCCAGCAGTGAATTCGTGGAGGACACTGAAGCTTTCTTT. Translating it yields CASSEFVEDTEAFF.

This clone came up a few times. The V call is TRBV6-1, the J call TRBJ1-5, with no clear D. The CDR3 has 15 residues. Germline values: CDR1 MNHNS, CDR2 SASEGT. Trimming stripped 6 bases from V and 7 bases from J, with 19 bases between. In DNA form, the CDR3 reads TGTGCCAGCAGGGGCGTGATCGAAGCAGCGCAGCCCCAGCATTTT. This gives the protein CASRGVIEAAQPQHF.

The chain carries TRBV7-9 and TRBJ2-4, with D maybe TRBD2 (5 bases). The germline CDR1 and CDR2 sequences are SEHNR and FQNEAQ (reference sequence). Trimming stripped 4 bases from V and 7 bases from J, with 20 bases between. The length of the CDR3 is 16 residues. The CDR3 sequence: CASSYPQRSTGNIQYF. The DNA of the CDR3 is TGTGCCAGCAGCTACCCACAAAGGTCTACGGGGAACATTCAGTACTTC.

This CDR3 is CASSPRASGGAGEQFF. The CDR3 region has the DNA TGTGCCAGCTCACCGAGGGCTAGCGGGGGGGCCGGTGAGCAGTTCTTC. The chain joins TRBV18 to TRBJ2-1; 12 nucleotides align to TRBD2. The CDR3 has 16 residues. The V segment lost 3 bases and the J segment 9 bases; nucleotides outside the gene matches: 9. Per the germline V gene, CDR1 is KGHSH and CDR2 is LQKENI.

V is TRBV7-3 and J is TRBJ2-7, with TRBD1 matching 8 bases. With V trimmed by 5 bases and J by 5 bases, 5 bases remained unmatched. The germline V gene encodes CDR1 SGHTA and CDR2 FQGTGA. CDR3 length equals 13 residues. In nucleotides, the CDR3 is TGTGCCAGCAGCCAAGACAGGGGCCACGAGCAGTACTTC. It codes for CASSQDRGHEQYF.

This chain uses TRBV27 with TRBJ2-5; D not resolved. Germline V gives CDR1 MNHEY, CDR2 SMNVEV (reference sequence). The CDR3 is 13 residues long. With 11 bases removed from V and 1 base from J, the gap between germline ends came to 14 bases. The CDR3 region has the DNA TGTGCCGTCCAAGGGTCGCTCCAAGAGACCCAGTACTTC. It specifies CAVQGSLQETQYF.

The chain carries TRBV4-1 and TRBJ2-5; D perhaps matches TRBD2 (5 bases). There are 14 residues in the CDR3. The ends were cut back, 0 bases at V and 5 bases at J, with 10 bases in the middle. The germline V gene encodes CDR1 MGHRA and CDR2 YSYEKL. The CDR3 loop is CASSQDRPGETQYF. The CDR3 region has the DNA TGCGCCAGCAGCCAAGATAGGCCGGGGGAGACCCAGTACTTC.

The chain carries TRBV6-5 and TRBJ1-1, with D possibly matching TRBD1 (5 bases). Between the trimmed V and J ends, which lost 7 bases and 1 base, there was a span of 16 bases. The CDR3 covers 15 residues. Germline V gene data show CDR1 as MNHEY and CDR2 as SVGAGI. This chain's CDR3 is CASNGKGAANTEAFF. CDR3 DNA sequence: TGTGCCAGCAACGGTAAAGGGGCGGCGAACACTGAAGCTTTCTTT.

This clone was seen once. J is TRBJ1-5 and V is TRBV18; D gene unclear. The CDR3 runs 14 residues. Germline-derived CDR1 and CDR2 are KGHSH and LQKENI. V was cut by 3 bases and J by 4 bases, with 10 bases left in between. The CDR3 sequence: CASSPNAQNQPQHF. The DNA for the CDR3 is TGTGCCAGCTCACCTAATGCCCAGAATCAGCCCCAGCATTTT.

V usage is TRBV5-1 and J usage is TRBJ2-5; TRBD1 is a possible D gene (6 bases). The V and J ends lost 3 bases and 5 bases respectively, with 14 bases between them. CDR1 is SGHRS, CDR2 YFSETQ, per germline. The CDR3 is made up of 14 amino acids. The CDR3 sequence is CASSSHRARETQYF. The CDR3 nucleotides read TGCGCCAGCAGCTCCCACAGGGCAAGGGAGACCCAGTACTTC.

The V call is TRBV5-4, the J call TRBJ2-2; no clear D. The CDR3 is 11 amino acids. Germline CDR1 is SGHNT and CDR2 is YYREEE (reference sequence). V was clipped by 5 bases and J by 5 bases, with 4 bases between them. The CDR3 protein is CASRATGELFF. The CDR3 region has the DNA TGTGCCAGCAGAGCGACCGGGGAGCTGTTTTTT.

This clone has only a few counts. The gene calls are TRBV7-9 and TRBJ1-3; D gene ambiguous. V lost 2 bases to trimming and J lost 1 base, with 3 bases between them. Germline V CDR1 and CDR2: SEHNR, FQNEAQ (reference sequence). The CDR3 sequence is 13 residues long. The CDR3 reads CASSLSSGNTIYF. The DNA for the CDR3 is TGTGCCAGCAGCTTAAGTTCTGGAAACACCATATATTTT.

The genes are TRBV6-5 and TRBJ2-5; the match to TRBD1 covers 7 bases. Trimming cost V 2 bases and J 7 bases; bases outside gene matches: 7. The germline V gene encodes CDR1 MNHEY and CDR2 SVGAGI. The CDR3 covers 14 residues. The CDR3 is CASSYAAQGTTQYF. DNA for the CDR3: TGTGCCAGCAGTTACGCCGCACAGGGGACGACCCAGTACTTC.

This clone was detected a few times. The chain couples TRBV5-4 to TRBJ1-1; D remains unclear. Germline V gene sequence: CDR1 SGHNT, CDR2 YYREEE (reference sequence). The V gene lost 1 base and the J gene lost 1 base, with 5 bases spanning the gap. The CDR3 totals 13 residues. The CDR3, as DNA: TGTGCCAGCAGCTTGTCGAGGAACACTGAAGCTTTCTTT. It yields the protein CASSLSRNTEAFF.

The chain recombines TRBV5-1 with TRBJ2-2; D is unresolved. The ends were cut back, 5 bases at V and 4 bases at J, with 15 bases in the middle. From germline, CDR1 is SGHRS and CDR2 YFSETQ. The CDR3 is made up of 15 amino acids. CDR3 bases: TGCGCCAGCAGTCCTTATACAGATCTCACCGGGGAGCTGTTTTTT. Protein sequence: CASSPYTDLTGELFF.